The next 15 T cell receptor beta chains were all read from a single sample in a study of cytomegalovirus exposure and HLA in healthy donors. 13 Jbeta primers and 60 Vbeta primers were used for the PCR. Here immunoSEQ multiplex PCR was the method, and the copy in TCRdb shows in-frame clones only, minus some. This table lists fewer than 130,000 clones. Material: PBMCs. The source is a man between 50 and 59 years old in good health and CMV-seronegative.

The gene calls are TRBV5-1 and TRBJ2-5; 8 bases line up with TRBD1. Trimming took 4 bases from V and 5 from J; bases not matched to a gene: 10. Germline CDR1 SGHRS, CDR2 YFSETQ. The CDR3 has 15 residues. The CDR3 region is CASSTLGQAHETQYF. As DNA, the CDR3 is TGCGCCAGCAGCACCCTGGGACAGGCCCATGAGACCCAGTACTTC. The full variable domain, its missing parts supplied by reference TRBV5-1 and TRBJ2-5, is KAGVTQTPRYLIKTRGQQVTLSCSPISGHRSVSWYQQTPGQGLQFLFEYFSETQRNKGNFPGRFSGRQFSNSRSEMNVSTLELGDSALYLCASSTLGQAHETQYFGPGTRLLVL.

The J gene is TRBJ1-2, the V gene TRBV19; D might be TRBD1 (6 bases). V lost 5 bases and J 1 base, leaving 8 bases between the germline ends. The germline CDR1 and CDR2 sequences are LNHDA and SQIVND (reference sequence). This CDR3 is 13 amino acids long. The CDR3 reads CASSFRGNYGYTF. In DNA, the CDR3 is TGTGCCAGTAGTTTCAGGGGTAACTATGGCTACACCTTC.

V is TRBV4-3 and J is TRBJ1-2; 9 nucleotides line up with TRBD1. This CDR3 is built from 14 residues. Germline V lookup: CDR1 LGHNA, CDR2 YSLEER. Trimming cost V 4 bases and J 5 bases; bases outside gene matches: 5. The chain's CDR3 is CASSRLGQGYGYTF. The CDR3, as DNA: TGCGCCAGCAGCCGCCTAGGACAGGGGTATGGCTACACCTTC.

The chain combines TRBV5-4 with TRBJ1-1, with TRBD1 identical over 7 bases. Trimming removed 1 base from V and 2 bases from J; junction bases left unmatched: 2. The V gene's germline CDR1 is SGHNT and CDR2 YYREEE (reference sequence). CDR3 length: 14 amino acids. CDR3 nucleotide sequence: TGTGCCAGCAGCTTGAACAGGGGAAACACTGAAGCTTTCTTT. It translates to CASSLNRGNTEAFF.

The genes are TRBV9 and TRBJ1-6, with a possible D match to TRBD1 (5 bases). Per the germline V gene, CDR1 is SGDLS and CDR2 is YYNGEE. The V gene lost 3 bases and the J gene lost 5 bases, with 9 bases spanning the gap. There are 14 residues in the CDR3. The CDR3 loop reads CASSAGGNNSPLHF. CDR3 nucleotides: TGTGCCAGCAGCGCCGGGGGGAATAATTCACCCCTCCACTTT.

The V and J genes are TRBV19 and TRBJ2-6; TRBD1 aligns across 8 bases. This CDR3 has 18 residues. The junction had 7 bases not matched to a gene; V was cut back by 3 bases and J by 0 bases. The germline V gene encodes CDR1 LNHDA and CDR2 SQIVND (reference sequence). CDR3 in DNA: TGTGCCAGTAGTATTGTCGGGACAGGCAGCTCTGGGGCCAACGTCCTGACTTTC. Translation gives CASSIVGTGSSGANVLTF.

The chain's CDR3 is CASNEQGNVDSPLHF. CDR3 DNA sequence: TGTGCCAGTAACGAACAGGGGAATGTGGATTCACCCCTCCACTTT. The chain is built from TRBV19 and TRBJ1-6, with 7 positions matching TRBD1. Germline lookup yields CDR1 LNHDA and CDR2 SQIVND (reference sequence). Trimming cost V 7 bases and J 8 bases; bases outside gene matches: 11. The CDR3 sequence is 15 residues long.

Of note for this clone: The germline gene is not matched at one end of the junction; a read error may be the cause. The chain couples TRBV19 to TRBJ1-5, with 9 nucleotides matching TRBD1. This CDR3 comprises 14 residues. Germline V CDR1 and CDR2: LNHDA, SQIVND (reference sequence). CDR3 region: CASSKGQGATSLGF. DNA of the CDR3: TGTGCCAGTAGTAAGGGACAGGGCGCCACTAGTTTGGGTTTT.

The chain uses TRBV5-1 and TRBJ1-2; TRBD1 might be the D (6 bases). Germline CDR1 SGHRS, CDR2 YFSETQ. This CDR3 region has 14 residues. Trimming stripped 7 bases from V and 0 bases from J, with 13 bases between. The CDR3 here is CASGGSSSNYGYTF. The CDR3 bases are TGCGCCAGCGGGGGCTCCTCTTCTAACTATGGCTACACCTTC. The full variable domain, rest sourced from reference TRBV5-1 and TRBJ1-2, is KAGVTQTPRYLIKTRGQQVTLSCSPISGHRSVSWYQQTPGQGLQFLFEYFSETQRNKGNFPGRFSGRQFSNSRSEMNVSTLELGDSALYLCASGGSSSNYGYTFGSGTRLTVV.

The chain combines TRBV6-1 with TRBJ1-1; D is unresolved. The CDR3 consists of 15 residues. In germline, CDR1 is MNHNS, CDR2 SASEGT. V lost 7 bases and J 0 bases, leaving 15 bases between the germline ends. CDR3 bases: TGTGCCAGCATCCCCGCTAGGCATCTGAACACTGAAGCTTTCTTT. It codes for CASIPARHLNTEAFF.

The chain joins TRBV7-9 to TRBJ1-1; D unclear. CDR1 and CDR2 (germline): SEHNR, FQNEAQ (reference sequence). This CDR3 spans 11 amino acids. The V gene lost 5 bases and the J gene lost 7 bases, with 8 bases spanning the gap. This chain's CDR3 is CASSPLGEAFF. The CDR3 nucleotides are TGTGCCAGCAGCCCTCTCGGTGAAGCTTTCTTT.

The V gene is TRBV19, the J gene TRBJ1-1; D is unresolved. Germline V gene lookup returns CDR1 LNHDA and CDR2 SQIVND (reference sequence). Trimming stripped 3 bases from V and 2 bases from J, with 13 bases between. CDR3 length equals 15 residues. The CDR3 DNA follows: TGTGCCAGTAGTATTAGTGGGCCGGGAAACACTGAAGCTTTCTTT. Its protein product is CASSISGPGNTEAFF. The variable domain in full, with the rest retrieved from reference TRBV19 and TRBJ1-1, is DGGITQSPKYLFRKEGQNVTLSCEQNLNHDAMYWYRQDPGQGLRLIYYSQIVNDFQKGDIAEGYSVSREKKESFPLTVTSAQKNPTAFYLCASSISGPGNTEAFFGQGTRLTVV.

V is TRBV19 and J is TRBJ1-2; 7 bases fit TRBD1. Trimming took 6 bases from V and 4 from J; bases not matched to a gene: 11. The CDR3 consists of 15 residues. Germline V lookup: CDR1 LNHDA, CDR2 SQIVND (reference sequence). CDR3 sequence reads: CASRIPGQPIYGYTF. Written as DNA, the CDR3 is TGTGCCAGTAGAATTCCGGGACAGCCGATCTATGGCTACACCTTC.

The CDR3 loop is CASTPRGSDTEAFF. CDR3 DNA: TGTGCCAGTACTCCACGGGGGTCGGACACTGAAGCTTTCTTT. This chain uses TRBV19 with TRBJ1-1; TRBD1 might be the D (5 bases). Germline V gives CDR1 LNHDA, CDR2 SQIVND (reference sequence). The V end lost 7 bases, the J end lost 3 bases, and 15 bases lay between the germline ends. There are 14 residues in the CDR3.

CDR3 protein: CASSPVGSVPSPLHF. The DNA for the CDR3 is TGTGCCAGCTCACCAGTGGGCTCGGTCCCTTCACCCCTCCACTTT. V usage is TRBV18 and J usage is TRBJ1-6; no firm D call. V dropped 2 bases and J dropped 9 bases, with 14 bases sitting between them. Germline assignment: CDR1 KGHSH and CDR2 LQKENI. This CDR3 comprises 15 residues.